The clone carrying this TCR beta chain was seen a few times. What it recognizes is unknown. Specified time point: sample taken at primary tumor resection. Whole RNA, isolated from tumor, nontumor lung or frozen PBMC, was sequenced without prior sorting. Some 72 TRACERx patients with early, untreated non-small cell lung cancer donated samples. TCRdb processed the 5' RACE reads anew with MiXCR; each CDR3 protein has one entry. The sample includes 77,000 or so distinct CDR3 sequences, 15% to 25% of them seen just once. This record belongs to a study of spatial heterogeneity in lung cancer. Overall study context: Raw reads showed each unique TCR and UMI combination turning up more than ten times on average. Regarding the study as a whole: More often at tumor resection than at routine follow-up, ubiquitous expanded tumor TCRs were detected in the blood.

Unmatched junction bases numbered 7, after V lost 1 base and J lost 3 bases. CDR1 is SGHTA, CDR2 FQGNSA, per germline. The CDR3 loop spans 16 amino acids. This TCR came from a male donor with early-stage non-small cell lung cancer. The chain employs TRBV7-2 and TRBJ2-3; 7 bases line up with TRBD2. Sample: PBMCs, taken at surgery. The CDR3 coding sequence is TGTGCCAGCAGCTTAGTGGCGGGAGAACGAACAGATACGCAGTATTTT. Translated: CASSLVAGERTDTQYF.